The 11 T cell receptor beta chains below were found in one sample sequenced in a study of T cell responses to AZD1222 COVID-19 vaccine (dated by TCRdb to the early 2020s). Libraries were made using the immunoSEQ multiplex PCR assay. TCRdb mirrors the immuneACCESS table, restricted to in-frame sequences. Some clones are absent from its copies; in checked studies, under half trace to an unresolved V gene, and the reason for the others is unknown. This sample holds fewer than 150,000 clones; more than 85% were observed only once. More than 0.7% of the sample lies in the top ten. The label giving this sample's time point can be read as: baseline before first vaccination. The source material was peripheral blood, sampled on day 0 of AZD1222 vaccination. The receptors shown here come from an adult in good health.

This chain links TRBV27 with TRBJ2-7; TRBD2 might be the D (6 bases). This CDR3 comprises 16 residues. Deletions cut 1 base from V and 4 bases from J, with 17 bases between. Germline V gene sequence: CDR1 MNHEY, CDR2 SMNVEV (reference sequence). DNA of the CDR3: TGTGCCAGCAGTTTATACGGCGGACTAAGGGATTACGAGCAGTACTTC. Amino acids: CASSLYGGLRDYEQYF.

The CDR3 region has the DNA TGTGCCAGTAGTCTACAGGACAGGGCAGCGCAGTACTTC. Its protein product is CASSLQDRAAQYF. V usage is TRBV19 and J usage is TRBJ2-7, with TRBD1 matching over 8 bases. The germline CDR1 and CDR2 sequences are LNHDA and SQIVND (reference sequence). This CDR3 is built from 13 residues. With 5 bases clipped from V and 9 bases from J, the junction kept 9 bases outside the gene matches.

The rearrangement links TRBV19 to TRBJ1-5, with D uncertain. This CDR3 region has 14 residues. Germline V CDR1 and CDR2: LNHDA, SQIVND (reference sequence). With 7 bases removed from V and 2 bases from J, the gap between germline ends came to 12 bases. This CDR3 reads CASTIFVGNQPQHF. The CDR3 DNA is TGTGCCAGTACCATTTTCGTTGGCAATCAGCCCCAGCATTTT.

CDR3 nucleotide sequence: TGTGCCAGCAGCCTTGGATGGACAGTCGGGGATGAGCAGTTCTTC. It specifies CASSLGWTVGDEQFF. This chain connects TRBV7-6 to TRBJ2-1; D is perhaps TRBD1 (6 bases). The CDR3 sequence is 15 residues long. CDR1 SGHVS and CDR2 FNYEAQ come from the germline V gene. The ends were cut back, 5 bases at V and 8 bases at J, with 19 bases in the middle.

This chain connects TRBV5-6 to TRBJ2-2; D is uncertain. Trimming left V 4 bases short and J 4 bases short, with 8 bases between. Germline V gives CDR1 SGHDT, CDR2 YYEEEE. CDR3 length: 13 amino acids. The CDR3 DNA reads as TGTGCCAGCAGCCACGTGGGCACCGGGGAGCTGTTTTTT. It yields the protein CASSHVGTGELFF.

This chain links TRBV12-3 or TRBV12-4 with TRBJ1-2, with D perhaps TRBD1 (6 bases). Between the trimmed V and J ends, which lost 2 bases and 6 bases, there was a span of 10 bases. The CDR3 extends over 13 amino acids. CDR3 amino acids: CASSLTGRDGYTF. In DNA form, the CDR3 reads TGTGCCAGCAGTTTAACAGGGCGGGATGGCTACACCTTC.

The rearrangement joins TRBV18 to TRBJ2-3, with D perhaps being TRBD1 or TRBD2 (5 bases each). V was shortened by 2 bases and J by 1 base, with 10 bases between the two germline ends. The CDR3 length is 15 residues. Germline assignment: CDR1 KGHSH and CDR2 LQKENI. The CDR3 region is CASSPGGSGTDTQYF. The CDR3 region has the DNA TGTGCCAGCTCACCAGGGGGTTCTGGCACAGATACGCAGTATTTT.

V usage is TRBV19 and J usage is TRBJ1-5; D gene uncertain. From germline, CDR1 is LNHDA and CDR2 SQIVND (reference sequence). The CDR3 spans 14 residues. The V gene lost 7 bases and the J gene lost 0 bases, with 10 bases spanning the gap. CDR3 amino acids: CASNNRYSNQPQHF. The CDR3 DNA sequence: TGTGCCAGTAATAATAGATATAGCAATCAGCCCCAGCATTTT. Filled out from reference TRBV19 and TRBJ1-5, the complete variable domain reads DGGITQSPKYLFRKEGQNVTLSCEQNLNHDAMYWYRQDPGQGLRLIYYSQIVNDFQKGDIAEGYSVSREKKESFPLTVTSAQKNPTAFYLCASNNRYSNQPQHFGDGTRLSIL.

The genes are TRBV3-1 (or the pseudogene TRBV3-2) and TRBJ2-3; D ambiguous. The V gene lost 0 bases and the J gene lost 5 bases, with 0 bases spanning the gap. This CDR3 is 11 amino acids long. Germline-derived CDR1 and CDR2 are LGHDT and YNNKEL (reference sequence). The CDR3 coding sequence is TGTGCCAGCAGCCAAGAAGATACGCAGTATTTT. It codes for CASSQEDTQYF.

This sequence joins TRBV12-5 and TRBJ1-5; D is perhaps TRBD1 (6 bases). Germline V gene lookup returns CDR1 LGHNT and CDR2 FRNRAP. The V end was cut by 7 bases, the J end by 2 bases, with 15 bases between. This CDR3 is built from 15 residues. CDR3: CASELGGTGNQPQHF. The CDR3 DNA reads TGTGCTAGTGAGTTAGGGGGGACTGGCAATCAGCCCCAGCATTTT.

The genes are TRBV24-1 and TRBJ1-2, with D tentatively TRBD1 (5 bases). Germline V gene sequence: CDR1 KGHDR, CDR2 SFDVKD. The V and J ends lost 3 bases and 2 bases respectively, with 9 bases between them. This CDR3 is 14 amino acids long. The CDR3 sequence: CATSDQGKNYGYTF. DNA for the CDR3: TGTGCCACCAGTGATCAGGGCAAGAACTATGGCTACACCTTC.